The 20 T cell receptor beta chains presented below share a single source sample, sequenced in a study of radiotherapy plus CTLA-4 blockade in lung cancer. Measured with immunoSEQ multiplex PCR; TCRdb has only the in-frame clones, and not every one. Seen here are 45,000 or so clones, 70% to 80% observed once, and the top ten hold 8.3%. Sequenced material: peripheral blood, taken from a patient treated with radiotherapy plus ipilimumab. Receptors originate from a human donor with non-small cell lung cancer who had stable disease on radiotherapy plus ipilimumab.

The CDR3 sequence is CASILGQGARETQYF. The DNA for the CDR3 is TGTGCCAGCATTCTCGGACAGGGGGCAAGAGAGACCCAGTACTTC. The chain recombines TRBV21-1 with TRBJ2-5; TRBD1, the table's D call, lacks a check against the DNA. TRBV21-1 has pseudogene status. The CDR3 has 15 amino acids.

This clone was detected a few times. The rearrangement joins TRBV7-2 to TRBJ2-7; D tentatively fits TRBD1 or TRBD2 (5 bases each). The V end lost 3 bases, the J end lost 1 base, and 13 bases lay between the germline ends. Germline values: CDR1 SGHTA, CDR2 FQGNSA. The CDR3 consists of 15 residues. This CDR3 is CASSFGTDGSYEQYF. CDR3 bases: TGTGCCAGCAGCTTTGGGACGGACGGTTCCTACGAGCAGTACTTC.

This rearrangement joins TRBV15 to TRBJ2-3, with 7 bases matching TRBD2. The V and J ends lost 0 bases and 5 bases, in that order; junction bases with no gene match: 8. The CDR3 loop spans 16 amino acids. Per the germline V gene, CDR1 is LNHNV and CDR2 is YYDKDF (reference sequence). CDR3 sequence reads: CATSREGIAGEDTQYF. In DNA form, the CDR3 reads TGTGCCACCAGCAGAGAGGGTATCGCGGGGGAAGATACGCAGTATTTT.

The rearrangement joins TRBV9 to TRBJ2-1; D uncertain. This CDR3 is built from 12 residues. From germline, CDR1 is SGDLS and CDR2 YYNGEE. The ends were cut back, 4 bases at V and 7 bases at J, with 9 bases in the middle. CDR3 bases: TGTGCCAGCAGCCCCAACATAAATGAGCAGTTCTTC. Amino acid sequence: CASSPNINEQFF.

The chain links TRBV11-3 to TRBJ1-6, with D possibly matching TRBD1 (5 bases). V was shortened by 6 bases and J by 10 bases, with 16 bases between the two germline ends. CDR1 and CDR2 (germline): SGHNT, YENEEA. There are 14 residues in the CDR3. The CDR3 DNA sequence: TGTGCCAGCAGGCTTCAGGGAGCAGGGTCACCCCTCCACTTT. It codes for CASRLQGAGSPLHF.

The rearrangement joins TRBV9 to TRBJ2-6; a weak D match, TRBD1 (5 bases). CDR3 length: 16 amino acids. In germline, CDR1 is SGDLS, CDR2 YYNGEE. Trimming left V 2 bases short and J 3 bases short, with 12 bases between. CDR3 in DNA: TGTGCCAGCAGCGTGACAGACTCAGGTGGGGCCAACGTCCTGACTTTC. Protein: CASSVTDSGGANVLTF.

The table lists this clone with a few counts. The chain uses TRBV6-5 and TRBJ2-7, with D unclear. The CDR3 contains 13 residues. Germline CDR1 is MNHEY and CDR2 is SVGAGI. Trimming shortened V by 2 bases and J by 0 bases, and 5 bases separated the two germline ends. CDR3 residues: CASSYAGSYEQYF. Written as DNA, the CDR3 is TGTGCCAGCAGTTACGCCGGCTCCTACGAGCAGTACTTC.

The genes are TRBV11-2 and TRBJ2-2, with D possibly called TRBD1 or TRBD2 (5 bases each). CDR3 size: 13 residues. Trimming took 3 bases from V and 7 from J, leaving 9 bases between them. The germline V gene has CDR1 SGHAT and CDR2 FQNNGV. CDR3 amino acids: CASSLGVGGELFF. In DNA form, the CDR3 reads TGTGCCAGCAGCTTGGGGGTTGGCGGGGAGCTGTTTTTT. Full variable domain (remainder filled in from reference TRBV11-2 and TRBJ2-2): EAGVAQSPRYKIIEKRQSVAFWCNPISGHATLYWYQQILGQGPKLLIQFQNNGVVDDSQLPKDRFSAERLKGVDSTLKIQPAKLEDSAVYLCASSLGVGGELFFGEGSRLTVL.

This clone has just a few counts. The rearrangement uses TRBV10-1 and TRBJ2-7; D is perhaps TRBD1 or TRBD2 (5 bases each). V was shortened by 9 bases and J by 6 bases, with 12 bases between the two germline ends. Germline loops: CDR1 WNHNN, CDR2 SYGVQD (reference sequence). The CDR3 length is 11 residues. This CDR3 reads CARDSGCEQYV. The CDR3 nucleotides read TGCGCCAGGGACTCAGGGTGCGAGCAGTACGTC.

This clone was seen a handful of times. This chain connects TRBV6-8 to TRBJ2-2; 7 nucleotides agree with TRBD1. There are 15 residues in the CDR3. Germline lookup yields CDR1 MNHGY and CDR2 SAAAGT. J was trimmed by 2 bases and V by 4 bases; bases with no gene match: 4. CDR3 residues: CASSLGDSNTGELFF. The DNA of the CDR3 is TGTGCCAGCAGTTTAGGGGACAGCAACACCGGGGAGCTGTTTTTT.

The J gene is TRBJ2-7, the V gene TRBV6-1, with TRBD1 identical over 9 bases. Trimming cost V 1 base and J 6 bases; bases outside gene matches: 4. The V gene's germline CDR1 is MNHNS and CDR2 SASEGT. The CDR3 consists of 14 residues. The CDR3 region has the DNA TGTGCCAGCAGTGAAGGGACAGGGGATCGCGAGCAGTACTTC. Its protein is CASSEGTGDREQYF.

As DNA, the CDR3 is TGTGCCAGCAGTGAGAAGATGGGTGCCACTGAAGCTTTCTTT. It codes for CASSEKMGATEAFF. The chain joins TRBV2 to TRBJ1-1; no reliable D call. The ends were cut back, 3 bases at V and 4 bases at J, with 12 bases in the middle. The germline V gene encodes CDR1 SNHLY and CDR2 FYNNEI. The CDR3 covers 14 residues.

The chain recombines TRBV7-9 with TRBJ1-2; no clear D gene. This CDR3 is 13 amino acids long. V lost 3 bases and J lost 0, with 5 bases in between. Looked up from germline, CDR1 is SEHNR and CDR2 is FQNEAQ (reference sequence). The CDR3 protein is CASSLVTNYGYTF. The CDR3 coding sequence is TGTGCCAGCAGCTTGGTAACTAACTATGGCTACACCTTC.

This chain joins TRBV7-8 and TRBJ1-1; 8 nucleotides agree with TRBD1. The CDR3 loop spans 13 amino acids. Per the germline V gene, CDR1 is SGHVS and CDR2 is FQNEAQ. The V gene end was trimmed by 4 bases and the J gene end by 5 bases; junction bases not matched to a gene: 3. This chain's CDR3 is CASSSTGVTEAFF. In DNA form, the CDR3 reads TGTGCCAGCAGCTCGACAGGGGTGACTGAAGCTTTCTTT. Together with reference TRBV7-8 and TRBJ1-1, the CDR3 gives the full variable domain: GAGVSQSPRYKVAKRGQDVALRCDPISGHVSLFWYQQALGQGPEFLTYFQNEAQLDKSGLPSDRFFAERPEGSVSTLKIQRTQQEDSAVYLCASSSTGVTEAFFGQGTRLTVV.

The chain recombines TRBV29-1 with TRBJ1-1, with 9 bases matching TRBD1. This CDR3 has 17 amino acids. The germline CDR1 and CDR2 sequences are SQVTM and ANQGSEA. After removal of 6 bases from V and 1 base from J, the junction contained 15 bases not matched to a gene. CDR3 protein: CSVATPTGGAKNTEAFF. The CDR3 region has the DNA TGCAGCGTCGCGACCCCGACAGGGGGGGCTAAGAACACTGAAGCTTTCTTT.

The chain carries TRBV6-1 and TRBJ1-4; TRBD1 agrees at 9 bases. The ends lost 4 bases at V and 0 bases at J; junction bases unmatched: 6. Germline loops: CDR1 MNHNS, CDR2 SASEGT. CDR3 length equals 17 residues. The CDR3 DNA sequence: TGTGCCAGCAGTGGTCCCGGGACAGGGTCAACTAATGAAAAACTGTTTTTT. The encoded protein is CASSGPGTGSTNEKLFF.

The chain joins TRBV6-1 to TRBJ1-5, with TRBD1 as a possible D gene (6 bases). The ends were cut back, 10 bases at V and 6 bases at J, with 16 bases in the middle. Germline CDR1 reads MNHNS; CDR2 reads SASEGT. There are 13 residues in the CDR3. The CDR3 sequence is CATFRGHGQPQHF. The DNA for the CDR3 is TGTGCCACCTTCCGGGGGCACGGTCAGCCCCAGCATTTT.

The chain uses TRBV19 and TRBJ2-1; the D gene could be TRBD1 or TRBD2 (5 bases each). Germline assignment: CDR1 LNHDA and CDR2 SQIVND (reference sequence). The CDR3 loop spans 15 amino acids. With 7 bases removed from V and 4 bases from J, the gap between germline ends came to 17 bases. CDR3: CASMKGAGIYNEQFF. In nucleotides, the CDR3 is TGTGCCAGTATGAAGGGAGCAGGGATTTACAATGAGCAGTTCTTC.

This clone showed up just once. The chain employs TRBV7-2 and TRBJ2-7; D is unresolved. V was trimmed by 2 bases and J by 1 base, leaving 3 bases between them. The CDR3 runs 12 residues. Germline V gives CDR1 SGHTA, CDR2 FQGNSA. CDR3 in DNA: TGTGCCAGCAGCTTAACTTCCTACGAGCAGTACTTC. As protein: CASSLTSYEQYF.

V gene TRBV9 combines with J gene TRBJ1-1, with D unclear. Germline V gene data show CDR1 as SGDLS and CDR2 as YYNGEE. The CDR3 sequence is 14 residues long. With 4 bases removed from V and 2 bases from J, the gap between germline ends came to 12 bases. As DNA, the CDR3 is TGTGCCAGCAGCCACAGTGGGTCTAACACTGAAGCTTTCTTT. Encoded protein: CASSHSGSNTEAFF.